The entry below describes one T cell receptor (beta chain). The repertoire was sequenced with immunoSEQ multiplex PCR; TCRdb's copy has only in-frame clones and lacks some. The sample contains 250,000 to 350,000 clones, about nine tenths of which appear only once. This sample was taken from a study of blood T cell repertoires in COVID-19. Study-wide context: Some COVID-19 samples were acute and others convalescent; all came from the United States, Italy and Spain.

V gave up 1 base and J gave up 6 bases; unmatched junction bases: 2. This CDR3 is built from 13 residues. Germline assignment: CDR1 LNHDA and CDR2 SQIVND (reference sequence). In assigning cohorts, the study relied on participant-reported clinical history. The source material was PBMCs or T cells enriched from blood (not recorded which). This chain joins TRBV19 and TRBJ1-1, with 7 bases fitting TRBD1. The sequence was collected from a man in his 60s who had recovered from COVID-19. The CDR3: CASSIGQGPEAFF. The CDR3 DNA is TGTGCCAGTAGTATAGGACAGGGACCTGAAGCTTTCTTT.